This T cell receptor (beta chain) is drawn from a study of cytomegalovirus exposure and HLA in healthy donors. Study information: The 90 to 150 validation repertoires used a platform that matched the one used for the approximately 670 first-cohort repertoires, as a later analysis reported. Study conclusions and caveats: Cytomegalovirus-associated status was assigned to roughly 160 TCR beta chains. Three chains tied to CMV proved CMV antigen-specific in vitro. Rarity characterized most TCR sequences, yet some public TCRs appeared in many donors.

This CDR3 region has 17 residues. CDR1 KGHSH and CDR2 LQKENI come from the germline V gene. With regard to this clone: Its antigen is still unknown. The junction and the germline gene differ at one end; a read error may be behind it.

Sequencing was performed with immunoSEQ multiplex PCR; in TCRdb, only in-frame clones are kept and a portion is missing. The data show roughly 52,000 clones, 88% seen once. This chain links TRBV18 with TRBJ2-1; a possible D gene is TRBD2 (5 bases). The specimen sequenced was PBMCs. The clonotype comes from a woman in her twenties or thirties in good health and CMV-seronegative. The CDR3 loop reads CVSSPWMRESSYNEQFF. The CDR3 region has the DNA TGTGTCAGCTCACCCTGGATGAGGGAGAGCTCCTACAATGAGCAGTTCTTC.